One sample yielded the 15 T cell receptor beta chains listed below, sequenced in a study of CD8+CD57+ T cells in acquired aplastic anemia. Genomic DNA was employed as the template in profiling TCR beta VDJ and CDR3. A single record per CDR3 protein comes from TCRdb applying MiXCR to the reads. The sample shows roughly 130,000 distinct CDR3 sequences, around 48% of them seen only once. The sequencing input was sorted CD4+, CD8+, or CD8+CD57+ T cells (not recorded which) from PBMCs. The source is a human donor in good health, serving as a control.

The CDR3 region is CANGAQVTSSYEQYF. CDR3 DNA sequence: TGTGCCAACGGTGCCCAGGTTACTTCGTCCTACGAGCAGTACTTC. The chain joins TRBV19 to TRBJ2-7; D remains ambiguous. CDR3 length: 15 residues. V lost 10 bases to trimming and J lost 1 base, with 20 bases between them. CDR1 and CDR2 (germline): LNHDA, SQIVND (reference sequence). The whole variable domain, filled in from reference TRBV19 and TRBJ2-7, reads DGGITQSPKYLFRKEGQNVTLSCEQNLNHDAMYWYRQDPGQGLRLIYYSQIVNDFQKGDIAEGYSVSREKKESFPLTVTSAQKNPTAFYLCANGAQVTSSYEQYFGPGTRLTVT.

The rearrangement uses TRBV10-3 and TRBJ2-7; 8 positions match TRBD1. Germline assignment: CDR1 ENHRY and CDR2 SYGVKD. Unmatched junction bases numbered 3, after V lost 0 bases and J lost 5 bases. This CDR3 spans 14 amino acids. CDR3 bases: TGTGCCATCAGTGAGTCGGACAGGGTCGACGAGCAGTACTTC. Protein: CAISESDRVDEQYF.

A single count supports this clonotype. The rearrangement links TRBV7-9 to TRBJ1-2; D is uncertain. This CDR3 has 13 residues. The germline CDR1 and CDR2 sequences are SEHNR and FQNEAQ (reference sequence). V was shortened by 6 bases and J by 6 bases, with 14 bases between the two germline ends. The CDR3 DNA follows: TGTGCCAGCAGGTTCTCTCGGAACGATGGCTACACCTTC. Protein: CASRFSRNDGYTF. Complete variable domain (other parts from reference TRBV7-9 and TRBJ1-2): DTGVSQNPRHKITKRGQNVTFRCDPISEHNRLYWYRQTLGQGPEFLTYFQNEAQLEKSRLLSDRFSAERPKGSFSTLEIQRTEQGDSAMYLCASRFSRNDGYTFGSGTRLTVV.

This chain's CDR3 is CASSITFTDTQYF. In nucleotides, the CDR3 is TGTGCCAGTAGTATTACCTTCACAGATACGCAGTATTTT. The gene calls are TRBV19 and TRBJ2-3; D remains unclear. The V end was cut by 3 bases, the J end by 2 bases, with 6 bases between. There are 13 residues in the CDR3. Germline V lookup: CDR1 LNHDA, CDR2 SQIVND (reference sequence).

The chain couples TRBV6-5 to TRBJ2-2, with D possibly TRBD1 on 6 matching bases. This CDR3 contains 16 residues. V was clipped by 2 bases and J by 1 base, with 11 bases between them. Germline V gene lookup returns CDR1 MNHEY and CDR2 SVGAGI. The CDR3 DNA reads TGTGCCAGCAGTTACGGCAGGGGTTGGAACACCGGGGAGCTGTTTTTT. This encodes CASSYGRGWNTGELFF.

The genes are TRBV29-1 and TRBJ1-2; 9 positions agree with TRBD1. Germline assignment: CDR1 SQVTM and CDR2 ANQGSEA. This CDR3 is built from 13 residues. Trimming at V came to 4 bases and at J to 8 bases, leaving 8 bases not matched to a gene. In DNA, the CDR3 is TGCAGCGTTGGAGGACAGGGGACGGGAGGCTACACCTTC. Translation: CSVGGQGTGGYTF.

The rearrangement joins TRBV25-1 to TRBJ1-6, with D maybe TRBD1 (5 bases). This CDR3 is 18 amino acids long. Germline V gene lookup returns CDR1 MGHDK and CDR2 SYGVNS. The germline V and J ends were trimmed by 6 bases and 0 bases, with 18 bases remaining between them. The CDR3 loop is CASRQTGTASSYNSPLHF. The CDR3 DNA is TGTGCCAGCAGACAGACCGGGACGGCAAGCTCCTATAATTCACCCCTCCACTTT. The complete variable domain, with remaining parts taken from reference TRBV25-1 and TRBJ1-6, reads EADIYQTPRYLVIGTGKKITLECSQTMGHDKMYWYQQDPGMELHLIHYSYGVNSTEKGDLSSESTVSRIRTEHFPLTLESARPSHTSQYLCASRQTGTASSYNSPLHFGNGTRLTVT.

On this clonotype itself: The junction and the germline gene differ at one end; a read error may be behind it. V gene TRBV7-3 combines with J gene TRBJ1-1, with TRBD1 matching 7 bases. The CDR3 contains 19 residues. Germline V lookup: CDR1 SGHTA, CDR2 FQGTGA. In nucleotides, the CDR3 is TGTGCCAGCAGTTTAATCGCTCTTAGGGGGCGGAGGATGAACACTGAAGCTTTCTTT. Translating it yields CASSLIALRGRRMNTEAFF.

This clonotype was counted ten times or more. This rearrangement joins TRBV20-1 to TRBJ1-6; maybe TRBD1 (5 bases). The germline CDR1 and CDR2 sequences are DFQATT and SNEGSKA (reference sequence). The CDR3 spans 15 residues. V gave up 0 bases and J gave up 3 bases, with 9 bases separating them. The CDR3 loop reads CSARERGSYNSPLHF. In nucleotides, the CDR3 is TGCAGTGCTAGAGAAAGGGGTAGCTATAATTCACCCCTCCACTTT.

The DNA for the CDR3 is TGTGCCATCAGCGAACAGGGCTCGGTGGGTGAGCAGTTCTTC. This gives the protein CAISEQGSVGEQFF. V usage is TRBV10-3 and J usage is TRBJ2-1; weak D call: TRBD1 (6 bases). This CDR3 contains 14 residues. Germline CDR1 is ENHRY and CDR2 is SYGVKD. V lost 6 bases to trimming and J lost 9 bases, with 18 bases between them.

This clonotype was seen repeatedly, ten times or more. The chain joins TRBV10-1 to TRBJ1-5; D remains unclear. Per germline, CDR1 WNHNN and CDR2 SYGVQD (reference sequence). V was shortened by 8 bases and J by 0 bases, with 17 bases between the two germline ends. This CDR3 spans 16 amino acids. This CDR3 reads CASHPNRPYSNQPQHF. The DNA for the CDR3 is TGCGCCAGCCACCCGAACAGACCGTATAGCAATCAGCCCCAGCATTTT.

This clonotype was counted once. The chain couples TRBV12-3 or TRBV12-4 to TRBJ1-2, with D possibly TRBD1 on 6 matching bases. CDR3 size: 13 residues. V dropped 3 bases and J dropped 6 bases, with 11 bases sitting between them. CDR3 DNA: TGTGCCAGCAGTTTGCGTCAGGGGAATGGCTACACCTTC. As protein: CASSLRQGNGYTF.

There are many counts of this clonotype. This rearrangement joins TRBV6-2 or TRBV6-3 to TRBJ1-5; D not certain. Trimming cost V 0 bases and J 6 bases, with 18 bases left between them. CDR1 and CDR2 from the germline V gene are MNHEY and SVGEGT. CDR3 length: 17 residues. CDR3 region: CASSYSRGNQAGQPQHF. CDR3 nucleotides: TGTGCCAGCAGTTACTCGAGAGGAAACCAAGCAGGTCAGCCCCAGCATTTT.

The gene calls are TRBV20-1 and TRBJ2-5; 8 nucleotides match TRBD1. The CDR3 sequence is 15 residues long. Germline loops: CDR1 DFQATT, CDR2 SNEGSKA (reference sequence). The ends lost 2 bases at V and 1 base at J; junction bases unmatched: 6. For the CDR3, the DNA is TGCAGTGCTAGACACGTGACAGGGGTCCAAGAGACCCAGTACTTC. It codes for CSARHVTGVQETQYF.

V and J are TRBV19 and TRBJ1-2; D is undetermined. This CDR3 has 13 amino acids. The germline gives CDR1 LNHDA, CDR2 SQIVND (reference sequence). Trimming pared 10 bases from V and 3 bases from J, leaving 15 bases between. CDR3 sequence: CATSKAVHYGYTF. The CDR3 DNA reads as TGTGCCACAAGCAAAGCTGTCCACTATGGCTACACCTTC. The full variable domain, with the rest looked up from reference TRBV19 and TRBJ1-2, is DGGITQSPKYLFRKEGQNVTLSCEQNLNHDAMYWYRQDPGQGLRLIYYSQIVNDFQKGDIAEGYSVSREKKESFPLTVTSAQKNPTAFYLCATSKAVHYGYTFGSGTRLTVV.